One and the same sample provided the 5 T cell receptor beta chains below, sequenced in a study of cytomegalovirus exposure and HLA in healthy donors. Use of 60 Vbeta and 13 Jbeta primers characterized the PCR. The table came from immunoSEQ multiplex PCR; TCRdb's copy has only in-frame clones and leaves some out. This sample yields about 160,000 clones, of which 75% to 85% are seen a single time; about 10% belongs to the top ten. The sequenced material came from PBMCs. The source of these receptors is a man between 45 and 60 years old in good health and CMV-seropositive.

Concerning this clone: This CDR3 is also generated by other DNA sequences in the sample. V is TRBV13 and J is TRBJ1-5, with unresolved D. The CDR3 spans 16 residues. Germline CDR1 PRHDT, CDR2 FYEKMQ (reference sequence). Trimming left V 0 bases short and J 0 bases short, with 9 bases between. The DNA for the CDR3 is TGTGCCAGCAGCTTAGGCTTTCGGGGTAGCAATCAGCCCCAGCATTTT. Translating it yields CASSLGFRGSNQPQHF. The full variable domain, with the rest looked up from reference TRBV13 and TRBJ1-5, is AAGVIQSPRHLIKEKRETATLKCYPIPRHDTVYWYQQGPGQDPQFLISFYEKMQSDKGSIPDRFSAQQFSDYHSELNMSSLELGDSALYFCASSLGFRGSNQPQHFGDGTRLSIL.

This chain uses TRBV7-9 with TRBJ2-7; D is perhaps TRBD2 (5 bases). This CDR3 has 13 amino acids. V was shortened by 5 bases and J by 5 bases, with 13 bases between the two germline ends. In germline, CDR1 is SEHNR, CDR2 FQNEAQ (reference sequence). The CDR3 region is CASSPSWGDEQYF. Here the CDR3 DNA reads TGTGCCAGCAGCCCGAGTTGGGGAGACGAGCAGTACTTC.

The chain couples TRBV30 to TRBJ2-6, with TRBD2 matching 10 bases. V trimming: 5 bases; J trimming: 4 bases; junction bases outside the gene matches: 2. Germline V gene lookup returns CDR1 GTSNPN and CDR2 SVGIG (reference sequence). The length of the CDR3 is 14 residues. In DNA, the CDR3 is TGTGCCTGGGCGGGACTAGCGGGGGCCAACGTCCTGACTTTC. This gives the protein CAWAGLAGANVLTF.

This rearrangement joins TRBV6-6 to TRBJ1-1; 7 bases line up with TRBD1. Germline values: CDR1 MNHNY, CDR2 SVGAGI (reference sequence). With V trimmed by 5 bases and J by 8 bases, 2 bases remained unmatched. This CDR3 is 11 amino acids long. The CDR3 region is CASSRQGEAFF. CDR3 sequence (DNA): TGTGCCAGCAGTCGACAGGGAGAAGCTTTCTTT.

The V and J genes are TRBV18 and TRBJ1-1; D gene uncertain. Germline loops: CDR1 KGHSH, CDR2 LQKENI. The CDR3 is 12 residues long. Trimming pared 3 bases from V and 4 bases from J, leaving 6 bases between. The CDR3 nucleotides are TGTGCCAGCTCACCGGGAGTCACTGAAGCTTTCTTT. Translated: CASSPGVTEAFF.